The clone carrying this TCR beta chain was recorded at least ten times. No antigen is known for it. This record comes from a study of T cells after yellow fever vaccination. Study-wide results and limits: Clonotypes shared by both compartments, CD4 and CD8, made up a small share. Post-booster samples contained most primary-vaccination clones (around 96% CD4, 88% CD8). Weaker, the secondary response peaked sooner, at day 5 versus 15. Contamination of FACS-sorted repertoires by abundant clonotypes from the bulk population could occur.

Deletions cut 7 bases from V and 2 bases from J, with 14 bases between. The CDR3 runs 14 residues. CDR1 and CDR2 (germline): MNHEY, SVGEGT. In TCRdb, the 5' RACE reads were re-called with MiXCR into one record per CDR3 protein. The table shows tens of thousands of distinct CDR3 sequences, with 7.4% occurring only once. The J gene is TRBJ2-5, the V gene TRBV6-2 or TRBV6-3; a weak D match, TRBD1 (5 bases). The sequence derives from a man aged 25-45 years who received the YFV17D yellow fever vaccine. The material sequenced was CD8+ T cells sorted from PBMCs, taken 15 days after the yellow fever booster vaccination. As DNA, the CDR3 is TGTGCCAGCACCATCGACAGTTTACAAGAGACCCAGTACTTC. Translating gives CASTIDSLQETQYF.